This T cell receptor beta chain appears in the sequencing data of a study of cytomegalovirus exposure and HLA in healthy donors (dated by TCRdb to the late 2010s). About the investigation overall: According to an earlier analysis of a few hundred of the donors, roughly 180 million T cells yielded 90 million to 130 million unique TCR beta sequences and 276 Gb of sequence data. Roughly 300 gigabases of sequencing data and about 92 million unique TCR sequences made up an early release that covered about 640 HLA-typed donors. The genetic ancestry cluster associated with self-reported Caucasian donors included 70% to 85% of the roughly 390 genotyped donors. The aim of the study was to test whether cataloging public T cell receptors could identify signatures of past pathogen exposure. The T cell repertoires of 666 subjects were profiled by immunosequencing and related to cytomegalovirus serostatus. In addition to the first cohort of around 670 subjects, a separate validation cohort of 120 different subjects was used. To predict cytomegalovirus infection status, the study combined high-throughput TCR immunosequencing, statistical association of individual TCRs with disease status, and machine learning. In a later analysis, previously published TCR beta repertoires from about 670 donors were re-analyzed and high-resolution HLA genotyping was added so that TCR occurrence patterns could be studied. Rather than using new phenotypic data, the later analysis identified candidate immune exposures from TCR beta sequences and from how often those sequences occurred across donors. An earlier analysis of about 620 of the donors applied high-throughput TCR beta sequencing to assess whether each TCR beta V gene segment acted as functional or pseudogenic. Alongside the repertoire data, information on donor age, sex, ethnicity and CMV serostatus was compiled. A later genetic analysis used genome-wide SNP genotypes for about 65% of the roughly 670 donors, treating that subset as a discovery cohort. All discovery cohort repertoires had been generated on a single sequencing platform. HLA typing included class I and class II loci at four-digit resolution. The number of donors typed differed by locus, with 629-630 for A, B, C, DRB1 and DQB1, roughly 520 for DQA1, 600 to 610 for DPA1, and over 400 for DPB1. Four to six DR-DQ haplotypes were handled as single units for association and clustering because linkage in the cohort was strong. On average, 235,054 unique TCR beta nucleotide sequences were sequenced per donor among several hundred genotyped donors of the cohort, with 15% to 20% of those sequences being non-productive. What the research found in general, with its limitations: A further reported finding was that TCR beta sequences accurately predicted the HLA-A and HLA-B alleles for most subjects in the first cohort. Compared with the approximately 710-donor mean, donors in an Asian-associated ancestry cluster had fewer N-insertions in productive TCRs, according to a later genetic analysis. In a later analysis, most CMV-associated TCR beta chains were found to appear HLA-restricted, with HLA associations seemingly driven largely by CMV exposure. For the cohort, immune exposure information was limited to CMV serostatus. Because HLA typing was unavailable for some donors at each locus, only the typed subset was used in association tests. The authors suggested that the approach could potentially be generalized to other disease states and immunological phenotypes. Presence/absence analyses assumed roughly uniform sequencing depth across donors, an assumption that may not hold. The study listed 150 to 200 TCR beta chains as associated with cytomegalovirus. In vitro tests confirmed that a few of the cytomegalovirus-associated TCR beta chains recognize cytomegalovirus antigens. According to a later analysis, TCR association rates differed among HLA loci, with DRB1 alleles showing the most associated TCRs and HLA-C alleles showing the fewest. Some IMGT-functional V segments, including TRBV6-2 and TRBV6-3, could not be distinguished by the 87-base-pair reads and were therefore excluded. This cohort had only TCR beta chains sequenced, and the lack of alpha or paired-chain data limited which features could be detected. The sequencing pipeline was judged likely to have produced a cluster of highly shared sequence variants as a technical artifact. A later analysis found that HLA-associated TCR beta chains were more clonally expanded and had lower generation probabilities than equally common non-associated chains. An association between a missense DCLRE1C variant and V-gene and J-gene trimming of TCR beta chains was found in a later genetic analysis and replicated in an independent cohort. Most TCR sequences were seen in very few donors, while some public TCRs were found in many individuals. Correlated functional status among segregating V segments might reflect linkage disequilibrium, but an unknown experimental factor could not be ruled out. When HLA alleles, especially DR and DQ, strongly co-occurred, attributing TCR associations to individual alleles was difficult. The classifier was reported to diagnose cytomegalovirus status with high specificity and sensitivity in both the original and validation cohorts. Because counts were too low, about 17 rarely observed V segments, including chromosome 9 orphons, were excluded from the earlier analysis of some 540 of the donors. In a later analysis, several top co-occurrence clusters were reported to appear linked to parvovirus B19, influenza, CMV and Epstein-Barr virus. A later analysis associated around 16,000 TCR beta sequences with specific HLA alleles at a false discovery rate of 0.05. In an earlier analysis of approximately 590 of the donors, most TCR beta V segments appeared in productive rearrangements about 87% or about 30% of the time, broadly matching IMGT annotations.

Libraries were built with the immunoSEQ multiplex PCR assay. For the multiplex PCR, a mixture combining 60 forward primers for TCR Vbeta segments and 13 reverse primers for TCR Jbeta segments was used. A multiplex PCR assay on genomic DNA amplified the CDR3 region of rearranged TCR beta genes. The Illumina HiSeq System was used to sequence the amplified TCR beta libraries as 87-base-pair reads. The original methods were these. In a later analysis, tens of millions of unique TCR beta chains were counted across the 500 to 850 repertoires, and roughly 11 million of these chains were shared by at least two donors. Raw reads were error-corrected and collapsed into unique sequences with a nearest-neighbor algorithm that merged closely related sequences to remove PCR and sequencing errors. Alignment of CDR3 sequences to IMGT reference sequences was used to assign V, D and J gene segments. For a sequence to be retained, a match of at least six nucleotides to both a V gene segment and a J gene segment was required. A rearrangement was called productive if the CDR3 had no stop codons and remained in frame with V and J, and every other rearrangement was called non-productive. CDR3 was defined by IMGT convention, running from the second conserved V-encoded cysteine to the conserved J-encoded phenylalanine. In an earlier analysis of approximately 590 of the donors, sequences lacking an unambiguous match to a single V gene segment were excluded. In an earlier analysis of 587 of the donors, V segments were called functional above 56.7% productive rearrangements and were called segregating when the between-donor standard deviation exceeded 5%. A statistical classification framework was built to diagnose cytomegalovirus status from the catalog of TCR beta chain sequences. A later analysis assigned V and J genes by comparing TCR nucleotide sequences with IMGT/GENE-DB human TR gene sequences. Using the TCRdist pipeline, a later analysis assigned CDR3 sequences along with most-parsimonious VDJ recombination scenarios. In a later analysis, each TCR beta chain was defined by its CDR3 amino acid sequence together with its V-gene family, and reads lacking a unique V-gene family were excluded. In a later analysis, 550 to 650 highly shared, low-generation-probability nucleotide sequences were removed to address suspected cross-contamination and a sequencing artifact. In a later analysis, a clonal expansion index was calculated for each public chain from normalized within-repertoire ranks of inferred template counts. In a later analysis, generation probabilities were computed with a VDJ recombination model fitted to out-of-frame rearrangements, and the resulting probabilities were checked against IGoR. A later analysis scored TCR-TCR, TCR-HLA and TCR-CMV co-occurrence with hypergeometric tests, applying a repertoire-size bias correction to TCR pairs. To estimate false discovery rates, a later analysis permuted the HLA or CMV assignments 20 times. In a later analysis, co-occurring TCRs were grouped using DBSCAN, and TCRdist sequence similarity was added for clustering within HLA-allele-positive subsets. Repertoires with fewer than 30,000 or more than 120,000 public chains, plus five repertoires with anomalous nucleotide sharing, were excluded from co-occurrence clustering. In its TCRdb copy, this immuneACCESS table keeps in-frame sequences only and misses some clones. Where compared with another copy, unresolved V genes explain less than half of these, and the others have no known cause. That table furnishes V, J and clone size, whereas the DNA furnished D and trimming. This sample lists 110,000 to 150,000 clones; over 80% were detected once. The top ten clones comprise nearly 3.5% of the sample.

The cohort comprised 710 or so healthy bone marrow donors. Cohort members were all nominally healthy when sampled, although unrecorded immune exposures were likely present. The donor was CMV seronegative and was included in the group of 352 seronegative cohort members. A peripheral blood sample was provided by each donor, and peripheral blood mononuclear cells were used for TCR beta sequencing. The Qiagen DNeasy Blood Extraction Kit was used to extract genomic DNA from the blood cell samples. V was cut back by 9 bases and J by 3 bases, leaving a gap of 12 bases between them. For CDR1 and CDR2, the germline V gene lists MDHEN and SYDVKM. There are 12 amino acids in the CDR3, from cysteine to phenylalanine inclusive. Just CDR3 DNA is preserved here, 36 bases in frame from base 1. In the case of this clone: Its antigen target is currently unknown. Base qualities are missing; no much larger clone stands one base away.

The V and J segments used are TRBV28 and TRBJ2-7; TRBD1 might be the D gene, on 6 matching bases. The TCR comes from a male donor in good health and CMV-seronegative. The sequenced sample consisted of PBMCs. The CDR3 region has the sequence CASETGHYEQYF. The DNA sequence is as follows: TGTGCCAGTGAAACGGGACACTACGAGCAGTACTTC.